The rows below give T cell receptor beta chains drawn from one sample of a study of T and B cells in COVID-19 patients. One entry per CDR3 protein, called by TCRdb with MiXCR from the multiplex PCR reads. The sample contains around 8,400 distinct CDR3 sequences, over 25% of which appear only once. Sample: blood. The receptors derive from a human donor who had recovered from COVID-19. Each CDR3 is given with its conserved first and last residue. The D gene is left open where the match is weak. The size of a clone is reported for some rows only, either as once, few or many, or as a class for expanded clones.

D: TRBD1; J: TRBJ2-7; V: TRBV27; size: .; DNA: TGTGTCAGCAGCAGGACAGGCTTGGTATACGAGCAGTACTTC; CDR3: CVSSRTGLVYEQYF
D: TRBD1; J: TRBJ1-3; V: TRBV6-5; size: medium-sized; DNA: TGTGCCAGCAGCCCAGGGGACAGGGCTGGAAACACCATATATTTT; CDR3: CASSPGDRAGNTIYF
D: TRBD1; J: TRBJ2-7; V: TRBV5-5; size: medium-sized; DNA: TGTGCCACCGGGACAGGGGACTCCTACGAGCAGTACTTC; CDR3: CATGTGDSYEQYF
D: TRBD1; J: TRBJ1-2; V: TRBV29-1; size: medium-sized; DNA: TGCAGCGTTGAAGGCAACAGGGGGGTTCTAAGCTACACCTTC; CDR3: CSVEGNRGVLSYTF
D: .; J: TRBJ2-5; V: TRBV6-5; size: medium-sized; DNA: TGTGCCAGCAGTGGTCCAGGAGGAGAGACCCAGTACTTC; CDR3: CASSGPGGETQYF
D: TRBD1; J: TRBJ2-3; V: TRBV29-1; size: medium-sized; DNA: TGCAGCGGTACCGGGACAGGGAGTTCGCAGTATTTT; CDR3: CSGTGTGSSQYF
D: .; J: TRBJ1-1; V: TRBV18; size: many; DNA: TGTGCCAGCTCACGTGAACAGGAAAGGTACACTGAAGCTTTCTTT; CDR3: CASSREQERYTEAFF
D: TRBD1; J: TRBJ2-3; V: TRBV6-4; size: medium-sized; DNA: TGTGCCAGCAGTGCCGGGACAGGGGATACAGATACGCAGTATTTT; CDR3: CASSAGTGDTDTQYF
D: .; J: TRBJ1-2; V: TRBV5-4; size: .; DNA: TGTGCCAGCAGCTTGTCTAACCTAATTAACTATGGCTACACCTTC; CDR3: CASSLSNLINYGYTF
D: .; J: TRBJ2-2; V: TRBV7-2; size: .; DNA: TGTGCCAGCAGCTTAGAGGGTGCCGGGGAGCTGTTTTTT; CDR3: CASSLEGAGELFF
D: TRBD2; J: TRBJ2-1; V: TRBV6-2/TRBV6-3; size: .; DNA: TGTGCCAGCAGTCTGACTAGCTTTTCATCGGAGCAGTTCTTC; CDR3: CASSLTSFSSEQFF
D: .; J: TRBJ2-3; V: TRBV6-4; size: medium-sized; DNA: TGTGCCAGCAGTGACTCAGACACAGATACGCAGTATTTT; CDR3: CASSDSDTDTQYF
D: TRBD1; J: TRBJ2-7; V: TRBV7-4; size: .; DNA: TGTGTCAGAAGCCCACGACAGGGGGGCAACGAGCAGTACTTC; CDR3: CVRSPRQGGNEQYF
D: .; J: TRBJ2-7; V: TRBV27; size: medium-sized; DNA: TGTGCCAGCAGTTTGATGGCAGGGGTTCCCTACGAGCAGTACTTC; CDR3: CASSLMAGVPYEQYF
D: TRBD2; J: TRBJ2-5; V: TRBV30; size: medium-sized; DNA: TGTGCCTGGATGGGCGACGGGAGGGAGACCCAGTACTTC; CDR3: CAWMGDGRETQYF
D: TRBD2; J: TRBJ2-1; V: TRBV6-4; size: medium-sized; DNA: TGTGCCAGCAGTGACTCACGGGGGGAAAACAATGAGCAGTTCTTC; CDR3: CASSDSRGENNEQFF
D: .; J: TRBJ1-6; V: TRBV27; size: medium-sized; DNA: TGTGCCAGCAAGGCGGGACAAGAGACTTCACCCCTCCACTTT; CDR3: CASKAGQETSPLHF
D: .; J: TRBJ2-5; V: TRBV19; size: medium-sized; DNA: TGTGCCAGTAGTGCCGTCTCCCAAGAGACCCAGTACTTC; CDR3: CASSAVSQETQYF
D: .; J: TRBJ2-3; V: TRBV10-3; size: few; DNA: TGTGCCATCAGTCGGGAACGCACAGATACGCAGTATTTT; CDR3: CAISRERTDTQYF
D: .; J: TRBJ2-3; V: TRBV11-1; size: medium-sized; DNA: TGTGCCAGCAGCTTACGGGGGGCTATTAGCACAGATACGCAGTATTTT; CDR3: CASSLRGAISTDTQYF
D: .; J: TRBJ2-3; V: TRBV5-1; size: .; DNA: TGCGCCAGCAGCTTGGGACTCTCCACAGATACGCAGTATTTT; CDR3: CASSLGLSTDTQYF
D: .; J: TRBJ2-7; V: TRBV19; size: medium-sized; DNA: TGTGCCAGTAGTGACCGGGTCGGGACCTACTACGAGCAGTACTTC; CDR3: CASSDRVGTYYEQYF
D: TRBD1; J: TRBJ1-1; V: TRBV7-2; size: .; DNA: TGTGCCAGCAGCTTAGCCGGGACAGGGCACACTGAAGCTTTCTTT; CDR3: CASSLAGTGHTEAFF
D: .; J: TRBJ1-2; V: TRBV5-4; size: .; DNA: TGTGCCAGCAGCTTAGCCGCAGCGGCCGATAGTGGCTACACCTTC; CDR3: CASSLAAAADSGYTF
D: .; J: TRBJ1-2; V: TRBV5-1; size: .; DNA: TGCGCCAGCAGCTTCGACAGTCGCTATGGCTACACCTTC; CDR3: CASSFDSRYGYTF
D: .; J: TRBJ2-7; V: TRBV4-3; size: .; DNA: TGCGCCAGCAGCCCAAACCCCATTTGGGGACCGGACAGCAGGCCCGAGCAGTACTTC; CDR3: CASSPNPIWGPDSRPEQYF
D: TRBD1; J: TRBJ2-3; V: TRBV13; size: .; DNA: TGTGCCAGCAGCCTTGGGGACAGGGGCGCAGATACGCAGTATTTT; CDR3: CASSLGDRGADTQYF
D: .; J: TRBJ1-6; V: TRBV6-6; size: medium-sized; DNA: TGTGCCAGCAGTTTTAAGGATGGAGATAATTCACCCCTCCACTTT; CDR3: CASSFKDGDNSPLHF
D: .; J: TRBJ2-5; V: TRBV12-3/TRBV12-4; size: few; DNA: TGTGCCAGCAGTTTCCGGGATCAAGAGACCCAGTACTTC; CDR3: CASSFRDQETQYF
D: TRBD1; J: TRBJ2-3; V: TRBV6-2/TRBV6-3; size: .; DNA: TGTGCCAGCAGGGACAGGGAGGCAGATACGCAGTATTTT; CDR3: CASRDREADTQYF
D: TRBD1; J: TRBJ2-7; V: TRBV29-1; size: large; DNA: TGCAGCGTTGCCGGGACAGGGGACGTTGGGGAGCAGTACTTC; CDR3: CSVAGTGDVGEQYF
D: .; J: TRBJ1-6; V: TRBV5-5; size: few; DNA: TGTGCCAGCAGCTTGTCAAACGGATTTAGCTCCTATAATTCACCCCTCCACTTT; CDR3: CASSLSNGFSSYNSPLHF
D: .; J: TRBJ1-1; V: TRBV29-1; size: medium-sized; DNA: TGCAGCGTTGAAGGTCGGGTAAGCGGCACTGAAGCTTTCTTT; CDR3: CSVEGRVSGTEAFF
D: .; J: TRBJ1-1; V: TRBV6-1; size: .; DNA: TGTGCCAGCATGCTGCCCAGGGGAATGAACACTGAAGCTTTCTTT; CDR3: CASMLPRGMNTEAFF
D: TRBD2; J: TRBJ2-1; V: TRBV6-6; size: medium-sized; DNA: TGTGCCAGCAGTTACTCGTCGGCGGGGGGGAATGAGCAGTTCTTC; CDR3: CASSYSSAGGNEQFF